In its sample, the clone carrying this T cell receptor beta chain was seen many times. TRAV- and TRBV-specific primers primed first-strand cDNA, covering alpha and beta chains. TCRs were put through around 20 PCR cycles of amplification with Phusion. A constant-region primer and the V-primer adapter served as the primer pair. TCRdb redid the calling of the reads with MiXCR, one entry per CDR3 protein. Among some 82,000 distinct CDR3 sequences, under 20% were seen once, and the ten largest hold about 5.5%. As to time point: before trial treatment. Treatment of the donors consisted of nivolumab and ipilimumab (plus aspirin, low-dose cyclophosphamide and low-dose radiotherapy). Patients eligible had advanced solid tumors without tumor-infiltrating lymphocytes. The data are from a study of low-dose radiotherapy and immunotherapy resistance in tumors. Study summary: A dose of 1 Gy per fraction every two weeks went to Cohort 2, totaling 13 Gy over 26 weeks. Oral administration of aspirin 300 mg daily occurred for four cycles, commencing at cycle 1 day 1.

Germline values: CDR1 MGHDK, CDR2 SYGVNS. This CDR3 contains 14 residues. Trimming pared 6 bases from V and 6 bases from J, leaving 18 bases between. The receptor was isolated from a male donor with prostate cancer. V usage is TRBV25-1 and J usage is TRBJ2-7, with D possibly TRBD2 on 6 matching bases. The sample consisted of PBMCs, taken before treatment. The CDR3 spells CASSPGTFPAEQYF. The CDR3 DNA reads TGTGCCAGCAGCCCCGGGACTTTTCCGGCCGAGCAGTACTTC.